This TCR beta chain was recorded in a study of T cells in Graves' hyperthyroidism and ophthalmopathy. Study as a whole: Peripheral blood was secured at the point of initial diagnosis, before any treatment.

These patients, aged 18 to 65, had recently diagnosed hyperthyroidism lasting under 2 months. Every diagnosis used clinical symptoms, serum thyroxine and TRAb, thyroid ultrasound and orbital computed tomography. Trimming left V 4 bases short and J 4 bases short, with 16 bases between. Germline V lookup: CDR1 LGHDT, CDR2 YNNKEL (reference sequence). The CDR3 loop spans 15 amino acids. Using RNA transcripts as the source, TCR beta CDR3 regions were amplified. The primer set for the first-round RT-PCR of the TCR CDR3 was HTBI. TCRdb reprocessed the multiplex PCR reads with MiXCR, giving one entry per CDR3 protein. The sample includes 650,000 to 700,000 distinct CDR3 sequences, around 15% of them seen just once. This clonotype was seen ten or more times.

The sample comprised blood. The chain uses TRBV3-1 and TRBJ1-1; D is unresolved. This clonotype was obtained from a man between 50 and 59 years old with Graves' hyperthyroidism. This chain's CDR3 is CASSPKDLESTEAFF. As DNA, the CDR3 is TGTGCCAGCAGCCCCAAGGACTTAGAAAGCACTGAAGCTTTCTTT.